The present T cell receptor beta chain was sequenced within a study of cytomegalovirus exposure and HLA in healthy donors. The PCR used 60 Vbeta and 13 Jbeta primers. Here immunoSEQ multiplex PCR was the method, and the copy in TCRdb shows in-frame clones only, minus some. The sample contains just over 95,000 clones, about 70% of which appear only once. The CDR3 covers 13 residues. Trimming stripped 4 bases from V and 6 bases from J, with 13 bases between. Germline CDR1 LNHDA, CDR2 SQIVND (reference sequence). The TCR comes from a human donor in good health. The sample was PBMCs. The chain joins TRBV19 to TRBJ2-7; a possible D gene is TRBD1 (5 bases). CDR3 DNA: TGTGCCAGTAGTAGCCAGGGTGGGGTCGAGCAGTACTTC. Residues: CASSSQGGVEQYF.